This T cell receptor beta chain is from a study of shared clonotypes between healthy human individuals. Overall study findings and caveats: Non-shared clonotypes displayed generation probabilities falling below those of clonotypes present in all four donors. Larger richness was generally estimated for naive than memory subsets.

A remark on this clone: Its antigen remains unknown.

As handled by the study authors: Filtering differed, since immunoSEQ gave only junction sequences and no quality scores. Method: immunoSEQ multiplex PCR; TCRdb's copy keeps in-frame clones and lacks some. The V and J calls and the clone size are those of that table, but D and trimming were determined from the DNA. This table has around 2.1 million clones, approximately 96% appearing once. CDR3 size: 13 residues. Germline V CDR1 and CDR2: GTSNPN, SVGIG (reference sequence). V was cut by 0 bases and J by 9 bases, with 9 bases left in between. Source material: naive CD4+ T cells sorted from blood. The subset denotes: CD45RA+ positively selected. J is TRBJ1-6 and V is TRBV30; D is perhaps TRBD1 (6 bases). This clonotype originated in a man younger than 35 in good health. DNA of the CDR3: TGTGCCTGGAGTGTACAGGGAGTTTCACCCCTCCACTTT. This sequence encodes CAWSVQGVSPLHF.